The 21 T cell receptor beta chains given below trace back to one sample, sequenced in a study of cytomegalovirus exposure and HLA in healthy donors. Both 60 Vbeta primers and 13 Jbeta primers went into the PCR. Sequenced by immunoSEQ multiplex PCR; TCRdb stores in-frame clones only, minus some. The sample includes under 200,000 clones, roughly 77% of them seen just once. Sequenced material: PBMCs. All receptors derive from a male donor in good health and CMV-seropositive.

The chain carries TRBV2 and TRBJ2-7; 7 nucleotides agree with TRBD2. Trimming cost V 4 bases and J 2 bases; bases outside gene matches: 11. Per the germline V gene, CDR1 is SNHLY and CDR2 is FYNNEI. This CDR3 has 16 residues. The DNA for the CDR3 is TGTGCCAGCAGTGCCTTTAGCGGGCCCAGAGCCTACGAGCAGTACTTC. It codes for CASSAFSGPRAYEQYF.

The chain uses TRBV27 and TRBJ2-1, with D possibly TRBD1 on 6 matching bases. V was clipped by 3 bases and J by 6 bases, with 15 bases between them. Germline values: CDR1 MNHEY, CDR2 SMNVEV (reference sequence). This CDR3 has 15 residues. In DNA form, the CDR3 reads TGTGCCAGCAGTTTGGTGGGGGCGGTCACCAATGAGCAGTTCTTC. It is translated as CASSLVGAVTNEQFF.

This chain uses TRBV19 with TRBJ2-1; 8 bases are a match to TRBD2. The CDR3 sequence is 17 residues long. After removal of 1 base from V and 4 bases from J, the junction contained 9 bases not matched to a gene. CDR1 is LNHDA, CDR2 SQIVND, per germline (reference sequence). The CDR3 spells CASSIGRGVAGYNEQFF. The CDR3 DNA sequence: TGTGCCAGTAGTATAGGGCGGGGAGTAGCGGGATACAATGAGCAGTTCTTC. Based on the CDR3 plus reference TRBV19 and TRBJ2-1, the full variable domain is DGGITQSPKYLFRKEGQNVTLSCEQNLNHDAMYWYRQDPGQGLRLIYYSQIVNDFQKGDIAEGYSVSREKKESFPLTVTSAQKNPTAFYLCASSIGRGVAGYNEQFFGPGTRLTVL.

The CDR3 sequence is CASTQGLNTEAFF. CDR3 nucleotides: TGTGCCAGCACGCAGGGGTTGAACACTGAAGCTTTCTTT. This rearrangement joins TRBV9 to TRBJ1-1; D may be TRBD1 (6 bases). Per germline, CDR1 SGDLS and CDR2 YYNGEE. V was pared by 6 bases and J by 0 bases, with 9 bases between. The CDR3 is 13 residues long.

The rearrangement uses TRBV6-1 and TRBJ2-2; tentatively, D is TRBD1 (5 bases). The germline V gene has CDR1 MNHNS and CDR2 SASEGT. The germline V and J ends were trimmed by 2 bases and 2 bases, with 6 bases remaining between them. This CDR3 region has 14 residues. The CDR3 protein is CASSEQGNTGELFF. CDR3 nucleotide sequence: TGTGCCAGCAGTGAACAGGGCAACACCGGGGAGCTGTTTTTT.

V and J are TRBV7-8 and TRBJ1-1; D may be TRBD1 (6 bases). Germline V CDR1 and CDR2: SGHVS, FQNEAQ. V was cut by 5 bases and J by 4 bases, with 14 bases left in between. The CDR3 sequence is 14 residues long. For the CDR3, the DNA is TGTGCCAGCAGCCCGGGACATGGAGGCACTGAAGCTTTCTTT. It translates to CASSPGHGGTEAFF.

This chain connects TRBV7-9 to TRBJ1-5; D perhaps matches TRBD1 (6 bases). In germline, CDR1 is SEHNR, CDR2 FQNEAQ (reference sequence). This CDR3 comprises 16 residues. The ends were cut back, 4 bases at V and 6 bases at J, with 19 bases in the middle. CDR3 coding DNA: TGTGCCAGCAGCTCCTCCTCGGGGGGGCAGGGTCAGCCCCAGCATTTT. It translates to CASSSSSGGQGQPQHF.

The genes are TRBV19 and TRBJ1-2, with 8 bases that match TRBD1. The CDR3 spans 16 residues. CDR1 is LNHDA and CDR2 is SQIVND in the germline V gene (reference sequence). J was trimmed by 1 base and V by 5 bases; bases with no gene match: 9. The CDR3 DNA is TGTGCCAGTAGTTCCCGGACAGGGAAAGATAACTATGGCTACACCTTC. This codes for CASSSRTGKDNYGYTF.

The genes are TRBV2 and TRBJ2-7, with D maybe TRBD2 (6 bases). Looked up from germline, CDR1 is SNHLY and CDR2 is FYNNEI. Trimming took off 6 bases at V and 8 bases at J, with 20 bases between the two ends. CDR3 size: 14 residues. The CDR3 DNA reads TGTGCCAGCAGCGAATTCCAGGGAGGTAAGCAGCAGTACTTC. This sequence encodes CASSEFQGGKQQYF.

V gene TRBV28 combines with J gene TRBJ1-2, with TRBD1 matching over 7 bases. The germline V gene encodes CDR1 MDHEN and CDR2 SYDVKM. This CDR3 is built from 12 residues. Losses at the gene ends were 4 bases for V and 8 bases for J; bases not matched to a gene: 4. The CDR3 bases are TGTGCCAGCAGTTCTTACAGGGGAGGCTACACCTTC. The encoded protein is CASSSYRGGYTF.

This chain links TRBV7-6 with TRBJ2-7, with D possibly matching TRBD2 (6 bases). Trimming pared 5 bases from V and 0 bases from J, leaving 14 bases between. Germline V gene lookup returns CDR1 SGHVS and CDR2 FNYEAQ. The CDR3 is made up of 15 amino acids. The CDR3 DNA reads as TGTGCCAGCAGCCTCTTAGCGGATCGCTCCTACGAGCAGTACTTC. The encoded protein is CASSLLADRSYEQYF.

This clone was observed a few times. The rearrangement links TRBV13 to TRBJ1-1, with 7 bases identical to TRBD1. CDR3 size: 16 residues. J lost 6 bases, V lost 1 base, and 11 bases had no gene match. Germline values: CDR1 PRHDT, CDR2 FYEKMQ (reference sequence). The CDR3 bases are TGTGCCAGCAGCTTAGAAAACAGACAGGGTCTCGCTGAAGCTTTCTTT. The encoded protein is CASSLENRQGLAEAFF.

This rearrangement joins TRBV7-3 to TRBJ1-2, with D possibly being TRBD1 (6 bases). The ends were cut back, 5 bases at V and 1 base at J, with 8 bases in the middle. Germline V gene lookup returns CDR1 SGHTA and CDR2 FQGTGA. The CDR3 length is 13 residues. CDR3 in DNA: TGTGCCAGCAGCCCGGACAGTAACTATGGCTACACCTTC. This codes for CASSPDSNYGYTF.

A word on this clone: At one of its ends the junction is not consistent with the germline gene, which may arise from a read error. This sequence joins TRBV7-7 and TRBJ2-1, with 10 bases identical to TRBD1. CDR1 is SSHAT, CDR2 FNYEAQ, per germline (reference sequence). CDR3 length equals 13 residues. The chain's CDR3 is CASSQDRGNEQFF. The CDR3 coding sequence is TGTGCTAGCAGCCAGGACAGGGGGAATGAGCAGTTCTTC.

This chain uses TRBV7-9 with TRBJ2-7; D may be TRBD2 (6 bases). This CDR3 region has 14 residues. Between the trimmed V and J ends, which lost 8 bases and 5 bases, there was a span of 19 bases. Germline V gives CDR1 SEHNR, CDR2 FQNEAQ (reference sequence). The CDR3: CASRPGAGGHEQYF. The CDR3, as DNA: TGTGCCAGCCGACCTGGAGCCGGGGGTCACGAGCAGTACTTC.

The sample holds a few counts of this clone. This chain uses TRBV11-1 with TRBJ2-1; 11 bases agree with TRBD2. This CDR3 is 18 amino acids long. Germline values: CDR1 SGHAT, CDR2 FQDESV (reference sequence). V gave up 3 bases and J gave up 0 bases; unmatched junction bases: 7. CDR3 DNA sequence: TGTGCCAGCAGCTTGGGACTAGCGGAGAGTACCTCCTACAATGAGCAGTTCTTC. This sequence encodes CASSLGLAESTSYNEQFF.

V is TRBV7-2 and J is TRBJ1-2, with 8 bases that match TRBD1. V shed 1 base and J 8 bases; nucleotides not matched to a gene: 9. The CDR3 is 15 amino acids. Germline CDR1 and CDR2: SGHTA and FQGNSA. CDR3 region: CASSLGRGRARGYTF. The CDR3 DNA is TGTGCCAGCAGCTTAGGCAGGGGGCGCGCTAGGGGCTACACCTTC.

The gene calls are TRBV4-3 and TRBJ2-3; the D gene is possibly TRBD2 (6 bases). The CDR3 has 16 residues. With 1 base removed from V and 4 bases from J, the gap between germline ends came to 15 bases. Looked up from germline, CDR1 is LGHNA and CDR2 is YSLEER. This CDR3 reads CASSQAGLTVPDTQYF. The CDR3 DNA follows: TGCGCCAGCAGCCAAGCAGGACTAACGGTACCAGATACGCAGTATTTT.

The chain's CDR3 is CASSQDEAGEYGYTF. The CDR3 DNA reads TGTGCCAGCAGCCAAGATGAAGCAGGGGAGTATGGCTACACCTTC. The gene calls are TRBV4-2 and TRBJ1-2, with D perhaps TRBD1 (6 bases). This CDR3 spans 15 amino acids. Germline V gene data show CDR1 as LGHNA and CDR2 as YNFKEQ. V shed 0 bases and J shed 5 bases, with 13 bases lying between them.

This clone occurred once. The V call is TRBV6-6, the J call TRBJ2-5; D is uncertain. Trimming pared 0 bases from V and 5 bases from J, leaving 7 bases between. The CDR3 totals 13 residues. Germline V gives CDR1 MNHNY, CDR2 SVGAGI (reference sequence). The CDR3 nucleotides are TGTGCCAGCAGTTACTCCATGCGGGAGACCCAGTACTTC. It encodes CASSYSMRETQYF.

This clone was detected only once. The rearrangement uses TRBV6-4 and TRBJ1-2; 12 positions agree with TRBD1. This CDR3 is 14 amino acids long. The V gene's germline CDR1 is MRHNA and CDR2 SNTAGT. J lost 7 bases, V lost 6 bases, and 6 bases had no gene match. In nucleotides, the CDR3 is TGTGCCAGCAGCCGGGGACAGGGGGCCGGTGGCTACACCTTC. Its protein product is CASSRGQGAGGYTF.